Below are 9 T cell receptor beta chains sequenced from a single sample in a study of T cell repertoires in cytomegalovirus infection. TCRdb itself ran the reads through MiXCR, one entry per CDR3 protein. The sample lists about 37,000 distinct CDR3 sequences, less than 60% occurring once. These receptors lack a known antigen. The source was CD8+ T cells from cultured PBMCs, collected from culture after CMV antigen stimulation. The receptors shown here come from a human donor in good health (CMV status not recorded). Some clones in this sample may be carry-over from other donors' samples.

The chain employs TRBV27 and TRBJ2-7; D unresolved. CDR1 and CDR2 (germline): MNHEY, SMNVEV (reference sequence). This CDR3 spans 13 amino acids. The V end was cut by 2 bases, the J end by 6 bases, with 11 bases between. The CDR3 region is CASSLMERTEQYF. The CDR3 nucleotides are TGTGCCAGCAGTTTAATGGAGAGAACCGAGCAGTACTTC.

This clonotype was found a few times. This chain connects TRBV11-2 to TRBJ2-1; 10 bases match TRBD1. The CDR3 extends over 17 amino acids. Trimming removed 6 bases from V and 0 bases from J; junction bases left unmatched: 8. CDR1 and CDR2 from the germline V gene are SGHAT and FQNNGV. CDR3 sequence reads: CASRRDRGIISYNEQFF. The CDR3 coding sequence is TGTGCCAGCAGACGGGACAGGGGAATAATCTCCTACAATGAGCAGTTCTTC.

DNA of the CDR3: TGTGCCAGCAGCCAGACGAGAGGGGGCCCCTCCTACGAGCAGTACTTC. This sequence encodes CASSQTRGGPSYEQYF. This chain uses TRBV7-8 with TRBJ2-7, with 7 bases aligning to TRBD1. Trimming at V came to 5 bases and at J to 0 bases, leaving 10 bases not matched to a gene. This CDR3 has 16 amino acids. Per germline, CDR1 SGHVS and CDR2 FQNEAQ.

With regard to this clonotype: Being one base from a much bigger clone, this may be a read error. Lacking the conserved final phenylalanine or tryptophan, this CDR3 likely reflects a read error. The chain joins TRBV28 to TRBJ2-2; D not certain. There are 13 residues in the CDR3. Germline V gene data show CDR1 as MDHEN and CDR2 as SYDVKM. V was clipped by 3 bases and J by 5 bases, with 7 bases between them. CDR3 loop: CASSFIGTGELFL. CDR3 nucleotides: TGTGCCAGCAGTTTTATTGGTACCGGGGAGCTGTTTCTT.

The chain carries TRBV10-3 and TRBJ1-5, with D unclear. V gave up 0 bases and J gave up 0 bases, with 9 bases separating them. CDR1 is ENHRY and CDR2 is SYGVKD in the germline V gene. The CDR3 extends over 16 amino acids. DNA for the CDR3: TGTGCCATCAGTGAGTCGAGATATTATAGCAATCAGCCCCAGCATTTT. It translates to CAISESRYYSNQPQHF.

In this sample, this clonotype turned up a few times. The chain couples TRBV7-2 to TRBJ1-1, with D possibly matching TRBD1 (5 bases). This CDR3 has 15 residues. Trimming stripped 1 base from V and 3 bases from J, with 12 bases between. CDR1 and CDR2 from the germline V gene are SGHTA and FQGNSA. The CDR3 nucleotides are TGTGCCAGCAGCTTAGATCTTCGGGGACACACTGAAGCTTTCTTT. This codes for CASSLDLRGHTEAFF.

To note about this clonotype: The junction shows a germline mismatch at one end, possibly a read error. V is TRBV7-6 and J is TRBJ2-1, with D perhaps matching TRBD2 (5 bases). The CDR3 runs to 16 residues. Germline loops: CDR1 SGHVS, CDR2 FNYEAQ. The CDR3 nucleotides read TGTGCCAGCAGCTTAATCGGGGTCAGCTCCTACAATGAGTTGTTGTTC. Translation gives CASSLIGVSSYNELLF.

The CDR3 nucleotides read TGTGCCAGCAGCGGACTAGCGGGTTCCTACAATGAGCAGTTCTTC. It yields the protein CASSGLAGSYNEQFF. The chain recombines TRBV7-9 with TRBJ2-1; 11 bases align to TRBD2. Germline assignment: CDR1 SEHNR and CDR2 FQNEAQ (reference sequence). J lost 1 base, V lost 5 bases, and 1 base had no gene match. This CDR3 has 15 residues.

This sequence joins TRBV7-4 and TRBJ1-5; D gene uncertain. CDR3 length: 12 residues. With 5 bases removed from V and 4 bases from J, the gap between germline ends came to 6 bases. Germline CDR1 and CDR2: SGHVT and SQSDAQ. CDR3 bases: TGTGCCAGCAGCCCAGAGAATCAGCCCCAGCATTTT. Encoded protein: CASSPENQPQHF. The whole variable domain, filled in from reference TRBV7-4 and TRBJ1-5, reads GAGVSQSPRYKVAKRGRDVALRCDSISGHVTLYWYRQTLGQGSEVLTYSQSDAQRDKSGRPSGRFSAERPERSVSTLKIQRTEQGDSAVYLCASSPENQPQHFGDGTRLSIL.